This note documents a single TCR beta chain sequence. The PCR used 60 Vbeta and 13 Jbeta primers. Assay used: immunoSEQ multiplex PCR; TCRdb lists only in-frame clones, some missing. The repertoire holds approximately 170,000 clones, with around 79% as singletons. This sample was taken from a study of cytomegalovirus exposure and HLA in healthy donors. For the study at large: Genotyping of nearly 400 donors showed that 80% to 90% belonged to the Caucasian-associated ancestry cluster.

Germline assignment: CDR1 SGHRS and CDR2 YFSETQ. The CDR3 sequence is 15 residues long. Unmatched junction bases numbered 6, after V lost 4 bases and J lost 7 bases. Donors likely had unrecorded immune exposures despite being nominally healthy when sampled. The source material was PBMCs. This chain joins TRBV5-1 and TRBJ1-5; 12 positions agree with TRBD1. The TCR was taken from a woman aged 18-30 years in good health and CMV-seronegative. The CDR3 DNA is TGCGCCAGCAGCCCCGGGACAGGGGGCGACCAGCCCCAGCATTTT. Protein product: CASSPGTGGDQPQHF.